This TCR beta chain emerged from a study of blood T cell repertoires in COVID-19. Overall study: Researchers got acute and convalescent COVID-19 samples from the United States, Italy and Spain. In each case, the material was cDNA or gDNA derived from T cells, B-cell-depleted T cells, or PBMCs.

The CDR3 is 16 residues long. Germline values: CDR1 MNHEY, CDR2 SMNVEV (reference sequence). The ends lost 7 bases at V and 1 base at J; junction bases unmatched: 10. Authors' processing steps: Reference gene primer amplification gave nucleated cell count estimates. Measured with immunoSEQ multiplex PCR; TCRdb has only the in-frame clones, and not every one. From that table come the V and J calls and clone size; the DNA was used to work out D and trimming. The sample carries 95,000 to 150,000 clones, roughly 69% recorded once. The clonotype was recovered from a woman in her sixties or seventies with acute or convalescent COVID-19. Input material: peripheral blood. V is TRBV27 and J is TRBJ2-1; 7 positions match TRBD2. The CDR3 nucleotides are TGTGCCAGCACCCCGCTCGGGCGGGAGTCCTACAATGAGCAGTTCTTC. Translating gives CASTPLGRESYNEQFF.